This T cell receptor (beta chain) was captured in a study of beta chain features in type 1 diabetes. Looking at the study overall: Age and gender were similar between patients and healthy donors, as were cell yields. Findings and caveats of the study: All four CD4+ subsets of Type 1 diabetes patients contained TCRB CDR3s that were moderately but significantly shorter. Patients showed naive, central memory and Treg TCRB repertoires that appeared more similar than those of healthy donors.

Trimming took off 4 bases at V and 6 bases at J, with 19 bases between the two ends. Germline V lookup: CDR1 LNHDA, CDR2 SQIVND (reference sequence). The CDR3 runs 16 residues. This clone appeared a few times. Antigen: not known. CD4+ cells of the naive, central memory, regulatory and stem cell-like memory types were sorted via CD45RO/CCR7/CD25/CD127/CD95/CD27. Investigators reverse transcribed all isolated RNA, so they sequenced expressed TCRB transcripts. Here immunoSEQ multiplex PCR was the method, and the copy in TCRdb shows in-frame clones only, minus some. The sample shows some 350,000 clones, about 10% of them seen only once.

The chain combines TRBV19 with TRBJ2-1, with D maybe TRBD1 (5 bases). What was sequenced was central memory CD4+ T cells from blood. The clonotype comes from a man under 40 with type 1 diabetes. The CDR3 loop is CASSTPVRVVGNEQFF. The CDR3 bases are TGTGCCAGTAGTACCCCCGTCAGGGTTGTAGGCAATGAGCAGTTCTTC.